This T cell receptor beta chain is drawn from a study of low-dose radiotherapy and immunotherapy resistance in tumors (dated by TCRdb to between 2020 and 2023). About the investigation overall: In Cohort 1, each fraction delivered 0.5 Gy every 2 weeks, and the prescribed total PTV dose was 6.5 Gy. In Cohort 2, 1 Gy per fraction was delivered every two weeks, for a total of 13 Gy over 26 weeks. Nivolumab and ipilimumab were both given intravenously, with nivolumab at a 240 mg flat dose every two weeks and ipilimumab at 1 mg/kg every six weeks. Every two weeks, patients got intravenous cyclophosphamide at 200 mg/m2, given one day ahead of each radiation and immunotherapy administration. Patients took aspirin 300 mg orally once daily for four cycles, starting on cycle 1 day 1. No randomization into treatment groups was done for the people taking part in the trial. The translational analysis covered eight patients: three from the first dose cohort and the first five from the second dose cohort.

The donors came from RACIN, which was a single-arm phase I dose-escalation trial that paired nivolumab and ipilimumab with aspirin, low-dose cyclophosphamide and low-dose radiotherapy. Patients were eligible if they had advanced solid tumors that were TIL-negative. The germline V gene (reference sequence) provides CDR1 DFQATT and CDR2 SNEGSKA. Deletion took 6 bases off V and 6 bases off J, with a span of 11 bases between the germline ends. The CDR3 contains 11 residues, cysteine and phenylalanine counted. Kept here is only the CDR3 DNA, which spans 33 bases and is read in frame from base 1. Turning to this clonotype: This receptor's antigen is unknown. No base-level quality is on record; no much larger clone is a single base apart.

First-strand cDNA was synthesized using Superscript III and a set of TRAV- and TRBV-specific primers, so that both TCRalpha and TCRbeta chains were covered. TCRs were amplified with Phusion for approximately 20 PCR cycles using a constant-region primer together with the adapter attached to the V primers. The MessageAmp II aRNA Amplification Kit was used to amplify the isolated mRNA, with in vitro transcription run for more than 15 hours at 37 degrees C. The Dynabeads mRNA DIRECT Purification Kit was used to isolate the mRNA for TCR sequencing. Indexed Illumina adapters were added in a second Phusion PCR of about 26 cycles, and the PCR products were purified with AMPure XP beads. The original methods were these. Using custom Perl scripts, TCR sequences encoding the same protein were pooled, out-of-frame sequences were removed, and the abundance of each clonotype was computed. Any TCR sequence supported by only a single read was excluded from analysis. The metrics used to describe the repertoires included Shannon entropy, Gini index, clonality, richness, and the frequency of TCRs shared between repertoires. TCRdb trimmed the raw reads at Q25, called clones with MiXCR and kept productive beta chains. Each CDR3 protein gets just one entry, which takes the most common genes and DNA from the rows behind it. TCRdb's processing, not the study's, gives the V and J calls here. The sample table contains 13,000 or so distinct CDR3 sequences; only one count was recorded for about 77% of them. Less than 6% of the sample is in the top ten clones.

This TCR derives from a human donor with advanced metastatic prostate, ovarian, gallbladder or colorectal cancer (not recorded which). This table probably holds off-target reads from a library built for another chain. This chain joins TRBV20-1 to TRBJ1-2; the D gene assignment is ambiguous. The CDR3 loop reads CSARRENGYTF. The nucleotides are TGCAGTGCCCGACGGGAAAATGGCTACACCTTC.